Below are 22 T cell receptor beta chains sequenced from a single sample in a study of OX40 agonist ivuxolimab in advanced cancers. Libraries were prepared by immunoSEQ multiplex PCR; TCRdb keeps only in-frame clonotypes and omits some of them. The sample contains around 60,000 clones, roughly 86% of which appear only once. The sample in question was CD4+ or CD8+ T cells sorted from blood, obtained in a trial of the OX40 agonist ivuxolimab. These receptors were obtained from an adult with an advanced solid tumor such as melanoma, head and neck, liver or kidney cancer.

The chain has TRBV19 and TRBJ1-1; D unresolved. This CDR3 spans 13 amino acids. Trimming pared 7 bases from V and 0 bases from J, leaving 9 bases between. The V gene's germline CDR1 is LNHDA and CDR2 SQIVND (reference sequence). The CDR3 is CASKTTLNTEAFF. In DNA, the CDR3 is TGTGCCAGTAAGACAACCTTGAACACTGAAGCTTTCTTT.

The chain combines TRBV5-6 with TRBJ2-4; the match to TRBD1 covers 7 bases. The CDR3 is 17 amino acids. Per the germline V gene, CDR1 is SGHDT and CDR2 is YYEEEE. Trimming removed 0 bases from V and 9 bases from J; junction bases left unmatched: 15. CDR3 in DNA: TGTGCCAGCAGCTTGGAGGGACAGTTATTGGCTACAAGCATTCAGTACTTC. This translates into CASSLEGQLLATSIQYF.

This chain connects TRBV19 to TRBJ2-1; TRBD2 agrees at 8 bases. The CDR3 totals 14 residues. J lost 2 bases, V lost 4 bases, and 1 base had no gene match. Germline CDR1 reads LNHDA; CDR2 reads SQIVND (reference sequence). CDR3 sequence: CASSKAGAYNEQFF. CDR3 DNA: TGTGCCAGTAGTAAAGCGGGGGCCTACAATGAGCAGTTCTTC.

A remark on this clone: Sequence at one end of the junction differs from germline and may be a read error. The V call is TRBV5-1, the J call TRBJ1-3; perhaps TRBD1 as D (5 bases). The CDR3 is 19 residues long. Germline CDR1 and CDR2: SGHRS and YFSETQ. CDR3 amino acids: CASSLFSGTGLTSRNTIYF. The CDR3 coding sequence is TGCGCCAGCAGCTTGTTCTCGGGGACCGGGCTGACCTCTCGAAACACCATATATTTT.

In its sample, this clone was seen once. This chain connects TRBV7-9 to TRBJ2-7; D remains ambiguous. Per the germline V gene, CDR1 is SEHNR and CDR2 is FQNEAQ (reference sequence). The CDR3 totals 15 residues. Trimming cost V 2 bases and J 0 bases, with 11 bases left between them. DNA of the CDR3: TGTGCCAGCAGCTTAATCTCGGCAGCCTCCTACGAGCAGTACTTC. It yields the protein CASSLISAASYEQYF.

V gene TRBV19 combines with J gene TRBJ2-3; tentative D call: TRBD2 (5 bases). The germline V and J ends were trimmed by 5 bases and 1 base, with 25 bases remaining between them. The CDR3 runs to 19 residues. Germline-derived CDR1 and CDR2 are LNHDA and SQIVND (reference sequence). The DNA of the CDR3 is TGTGCCAGTAGTGGATCGGGGAGAGGGAGCCTTCTGGGCACAGATACGCAGTATTTT. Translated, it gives CASSGSGRGSLLGTDTQYF. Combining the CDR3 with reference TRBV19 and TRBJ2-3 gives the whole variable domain DGGITQSPKYLFRKEGQNVTLSCEQNLNHDAMYWYRQDPGQGLRLIYYSQIVNDFQKGDIAEGYSVSREKKESFPLTVTSAQKNPTAFYLCASSGSGRGSLLGTDTQYFGPGTRLTVL.

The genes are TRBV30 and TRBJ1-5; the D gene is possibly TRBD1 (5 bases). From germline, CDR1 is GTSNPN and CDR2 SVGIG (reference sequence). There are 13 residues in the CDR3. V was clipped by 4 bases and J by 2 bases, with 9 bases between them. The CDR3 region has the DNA TGTGCCTGGAACCTACAGGGCAATCAGCCCCAGCATTTT. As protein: CAWNLQGNQPQHF.

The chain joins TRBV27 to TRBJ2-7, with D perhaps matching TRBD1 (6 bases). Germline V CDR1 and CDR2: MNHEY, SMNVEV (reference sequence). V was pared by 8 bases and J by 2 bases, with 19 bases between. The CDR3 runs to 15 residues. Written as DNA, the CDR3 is TGTGCCAGCCGATCAAGAGTAGACAGGACCTACGAGCAGTACTTC. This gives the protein CASRSRVDRTYEQYF.

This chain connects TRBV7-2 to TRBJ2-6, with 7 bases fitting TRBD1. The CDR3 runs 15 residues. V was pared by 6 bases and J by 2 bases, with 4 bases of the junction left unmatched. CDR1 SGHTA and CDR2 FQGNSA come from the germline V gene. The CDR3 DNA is TGTGCCAGCAGGGAACAGGGGACTGGGGCCAACGTCCTGACTTTC. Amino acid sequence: CASREQGTGANVLTF.

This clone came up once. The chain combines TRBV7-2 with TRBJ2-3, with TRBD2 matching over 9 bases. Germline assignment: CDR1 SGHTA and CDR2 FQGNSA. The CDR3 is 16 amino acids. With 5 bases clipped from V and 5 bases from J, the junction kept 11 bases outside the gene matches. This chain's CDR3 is CASSHSSGASGDTQYF. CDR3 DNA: TGTGCCAGCAGCCACTCTAGCGGGGCCTCGGGAGATACGCAGTATTTT.

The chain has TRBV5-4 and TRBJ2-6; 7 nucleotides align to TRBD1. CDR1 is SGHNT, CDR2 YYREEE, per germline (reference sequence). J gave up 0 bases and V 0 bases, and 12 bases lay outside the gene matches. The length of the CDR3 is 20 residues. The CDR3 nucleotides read TGTGCCAGCAGCTTGGCCAACCGGAGACAGGGTATCTCTGGGGCCAACGTCCTGACTTTC. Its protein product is CASSLANRRQGISGANVLTF.

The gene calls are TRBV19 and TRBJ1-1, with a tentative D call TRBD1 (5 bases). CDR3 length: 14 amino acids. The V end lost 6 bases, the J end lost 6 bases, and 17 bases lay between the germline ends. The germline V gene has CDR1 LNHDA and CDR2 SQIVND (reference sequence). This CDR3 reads CASSSDRGRAEAFF. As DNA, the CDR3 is TGTGCCAGTAGCAGTGACAGAGGGAGGGCTGAAGCTTTCTTT.

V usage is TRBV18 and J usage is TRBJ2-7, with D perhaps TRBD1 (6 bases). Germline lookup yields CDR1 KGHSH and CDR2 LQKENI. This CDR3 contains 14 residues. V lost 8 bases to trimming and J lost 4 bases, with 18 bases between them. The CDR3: CASARQDVGYEQYF. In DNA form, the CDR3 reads TGTGCCAGCGCGCGACAGGACGTCGGATACGAGCAGTACTTC. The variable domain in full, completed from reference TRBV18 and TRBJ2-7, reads NAGVMQNPRHLVRRRGQEARLRCSPMKGHSHVYWYRQLPEEGLKFMVYLQKENIIDESGMPKERFSAEFPKEGPSILRIQQVVRGDSAAYFCASARQDVGYEQYFGPGTRLTVT.

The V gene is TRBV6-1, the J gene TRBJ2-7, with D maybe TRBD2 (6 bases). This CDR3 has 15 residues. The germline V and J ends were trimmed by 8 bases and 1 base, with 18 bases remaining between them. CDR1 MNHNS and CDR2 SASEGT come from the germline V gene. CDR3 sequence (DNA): TGTGCCAGCTCCGCCGGGGGAACAGCATCCTACGAGCAGTACTTC. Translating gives CASSAGGTASYEQYF.

The CDR3 DNA reads as TGTGCCAGCAGTCAGGGGACATATGGCTACACCTTC. Amino acids: CASSQGTYGYTF. This rearrangement joins TRBV28 to TRBJ1-2, with D perhaps TRBD1 (6 bases). Between the trimmed V and J ends, which lost 5 bases and 5 bases, there was a span of 9 bases. The CDR3 is 12 amino acids. CDR1 MDHEN and CDR2 SYDVKM come from the germline V gene.

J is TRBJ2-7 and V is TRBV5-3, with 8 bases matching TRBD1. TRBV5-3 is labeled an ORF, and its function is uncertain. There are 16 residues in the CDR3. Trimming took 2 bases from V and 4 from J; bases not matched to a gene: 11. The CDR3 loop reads CARSFALGTGPYEQYF. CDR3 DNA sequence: TGTGCCAGAAGCTTCGCCCTGGGGACAGGCCCTTACGAGCAGTACTTC.

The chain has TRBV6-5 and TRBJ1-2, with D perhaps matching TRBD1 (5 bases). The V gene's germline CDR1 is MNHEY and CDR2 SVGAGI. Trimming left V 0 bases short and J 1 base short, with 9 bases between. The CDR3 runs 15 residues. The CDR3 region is CASSYSVGGNYGYTF. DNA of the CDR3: TGTGCCAGCAGTTACTCGGTCGGGGGTAACTATGGCTACACCTTC.

The CDR3 loop reads CASSLGSGLGQFGESEKLFF. For the CDR3, the DNA is TGTGCCAGCAGCTTAGGATCGGGACTGGGCCAATTTGGGGAGTCAGAAAAACTGTTTTTT. The chain employs TRBV13 and TRBJ1-4; maybe TRBD1 (5 bases). V was shortened by 0 bases and J by 8 bases, with 28 bases between the two germline ends. Germline lookup yields CDR1 PRHDT and CDR2 FYEKMQ (reference sequence). This CDR3 region has 20 residues. Full variable domain (outside the CDR3, taken from reference TRBV13 and TRBJ1-4): AAGVIQSPRHLIKEKRETATLKCYPIPRHDTVYWYQQGPGQDPQFLISFYEKMQSDKGSIPDRFSAQQFSDYHSELNMSSLELGDSALYFCASSLGSGLGQFGESEKLFFGSGTQLSVL.

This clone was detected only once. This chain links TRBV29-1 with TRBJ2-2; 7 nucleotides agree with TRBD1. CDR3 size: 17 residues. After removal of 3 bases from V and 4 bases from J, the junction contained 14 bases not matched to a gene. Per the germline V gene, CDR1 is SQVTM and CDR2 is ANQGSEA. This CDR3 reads CSVEALKTGQRTGELFF. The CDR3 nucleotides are TGCAGCGTTGAGGCTCTAAAAACGGGACAGCGCACCGGGGAGCTGTTTTTT.

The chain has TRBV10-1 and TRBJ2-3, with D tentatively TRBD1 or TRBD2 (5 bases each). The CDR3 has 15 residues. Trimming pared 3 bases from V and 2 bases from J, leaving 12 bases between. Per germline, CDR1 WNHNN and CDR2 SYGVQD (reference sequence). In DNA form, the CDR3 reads TGCGCCAGCAGTGAACGTGGGACGGACACAGATACGCAGTATTTT. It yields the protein CASSERGTDTDTQYF.

The CDR3 bases are TGTGCCAGCAGCGCAACAGGCAGCAGAAATGAAAAACTGTTTTTT. This translates into CASSATGSRNEKLFF. This sequence joins TRBV7-3 and TRBJ1-4, with a tentative D call TRBD1 (5 bases). CDR1 is SGHTA and CDR2 is FQGTGA in the germline V gene. The CDR3 covers 15 residues. Trimming took off 5 bases at V and 5 bases at J, with 15 bases between the two ends. Supplemented by reference TRBV7-3 and TRBJ1-4, the full variable domain reads GAGVSQTPSNKVTEKGKYVELRCDPISGHTALYWYRQSLGQGPEFLIYFQGTGAADDSGLPNDRFFAVRPEGSVSTLKIQRTERGDSAVYLCASSATGSRNEKLFFGSGTQLSVL.

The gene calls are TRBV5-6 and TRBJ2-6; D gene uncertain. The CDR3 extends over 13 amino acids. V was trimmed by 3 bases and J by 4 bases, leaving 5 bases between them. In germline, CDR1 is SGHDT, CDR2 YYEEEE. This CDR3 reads CASSSLGANVLTF. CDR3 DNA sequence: TGTGCCAGCAGCTCTTTGGGGGCCAACGTCCTGACTTTC. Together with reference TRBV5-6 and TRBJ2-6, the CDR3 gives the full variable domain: DAGVTQSPTHLIKTRGQQVTLRCSPKSGHDTVSWYQQALGQGPQFIFQYYEEEERQRGNFPDRFSGHQFPNYSSELNVNALLLGDSALYLCASSSLGANVLTFGAGSRLTVL.